Listed below are T cell receptor beta chains from one sample, sequenced in a study of PD-L1 blockade in urothelial cancer. This table comes from immunoSEQ multiplex PCR, and its TCRdb copy is limited to in-frame clones, with some not included. This sample yields some 63,000 clones, of which 81% are seen a single time; under 7.5% belongs to the top ten. The material was PBMCs, obtained around atezolizumab (anti-PD-L1) treatment. The receptors stem from a man between 65 and 79 years old with urothelial cancer. CDR3s include the opening cysteine and the closing phenylalanine or tryptophan. The D gene is left open where the match is weak. The listing skips clone size in some rows; elsewhere it reads once, few, many or a size class.

j_call v_call d_call clone_size cdr3_aa cdr3_nt
TRBJ2-1 TRBV5-1 TRBD1 few CASSLEITGGEQFF TGCGCCAGCAGCTTGGAGATAACAGGGGGAGAGCAGTTCTTC
TRBJ1-2 TRBV29-1 . . CSVTAGYGYTF TGCAGCGTTACAGCAGGCTATGGCTACACCTTC
TRBJ2-2 TRBV7-2 . . CASSLALVGELFF TGTGCCAGCAGCTTAGCGCTAGTCGGGGAGCTGTTTTTT
TRBJ2-7 TRBV5-1 TRBD2 . CASSLGGLAGAGYEQYF TGCGCCAGCAGCTTGGGGGGGCTAGCGGGAGCGGGCTACGAGCAGTACTTC
TRBJ2-5 TRBV5-1 . . CASRGGDLQETQYF TGCGCCAGCAGGGGCGGGGACCTCCAAGAGACCCAGTACTTC
TRBJ2-2 TRBV10-3 . . CAISESETANTGELFF TGTGCCATCAGTGAGTCCGAGACAGCGAACACCGGGGAGCTGTTTTTT
TRBJ1-1 TRBV7-9 . few CASSLSRDTEAFF TGTGCCAGCAGCCTGAGCAGGGACACTGAAGCTTTCTTT
TRBJ2-7 TRBV15 . . CATSRGQDGSEQYF TGTGCCACCAGCAGAGGCCAGGATGGCTCCGAGCAGTACTTC
TRBJ2-5 TRBV6-1 . . CASSSLAQETQYF TGTGCCAGCAGTTCCCTGGCCCAAGAGACCCAGTACTTC
TRBJ2-2 TRBV6-5 TRBD1 once CASSYGTGNTGELFF TGTGCCAGCAGTTACGGGACAGGGAACACCGGGGAGCTGTTTTTT
TRBJ2-1 TRBV11-3 . . CASSPPGGSGPYNEQFF TGTGCCAGCAGCCCCCCGGGTGGTAGCGGCCCTTACAATGAGCAGTTCTTC
TRBJ1-5 TRBV18 TRBD1 . CASSDRENQPQHF TGTGCCAGCTCAGACAGGGAGAATCAGCCCCAGCATTTT
TRBJ2-7 TRBV18 . . CASSPPARASYEQYF TGTGCCAGCTCACCACCCGCTCGCGCCTCCTACGAGCAGTACTTC
TRBJ1-1 TRBV19 . . CASRISTAEAFF TGTGCCAGTAGGATTAGTACAGCTGAAGCTTTCTTT
TRBJ2-5 TRBV5-6 . . CASSFDQTGQETQYF TGTGCCAGCAGCTTCGATCAGACAGGTCAAGAGACCCAGTACTTC
TRBJ2-2 TRBV6-1 . . CASSAGHSTGELFF TGTGCCAGCAGTGCGGGACATAGCACCGGGGAGCTGTTTTTT
TRBJ1-2 TRBV29-1 . . CSVSFQNGYTF TGCAGCGTATCTTTCCAGAATGGCTACACCTTC
TRBJ2-5 TRBV5-1 TRBD2 few CASSLDTSGGFEGTQYF TGCGCCAGCAGCTTGGATACTAGCGGGGGCTTTGAGGGAACCCAGTACTTC
TRBJ2-7 TRBV19 TRBD1 . CASSIVPGGRYEQYF TGTGCCAGTAGCATTGTACCAGGGGGCAGGTACGAGCAGTACTTC
TRBJ2-5 TRBV7-9 . . CASSLPWGEETQYF TGTGCCAGCAGCTTGCCATGGGGAGAGGAGACCCAGTACTTC
TRBJ2-2 TRBV6-1 TRBD1 few CASLGTGKGNGELFF TGTGCCAGCCTTGGGACAGGGAAAGGGAACGGGGAGCTGTTTTTT
TRBJ2-5 TRBV6-1 TRBD1 once CASSEAGTAQETQYF TGTGCCAGCAGTGAAGCGGGGACAGCCCAAGAGACCCAGTACTTC
TRBJ2-6 TRBV7-2 . . CASSPDSTGANVLTF TGTGCCAGCAGCCCCGACAGTACTGGGGCCAACGTCCTGACTTTC
TRBJ2-2 TRBV11-2 . . CASSFSSGNTGELFF TGTGCCAGCAGCTTTAGCAGCGGGAACACCGGGGAGCTGTTTTTT
TRBJ2-1 TRBV4-3 TRBD1 . CASSQDSPGQVFDEQFF TGCGCCAGCAGCCAAGACTCTCCGGGACAGGTATTTGATGAGCAGTTCTTC
TRBJ1-2 TRBV12-5 . once CASAPGDGGDYGYTF TGTGCTAGTGCCCCAGGGGACGGAGGAGACTATGGCTACACCTTC
TRBJ1-1 TRBV6-1 TRBD1 . CASRPGQRLNTEAFF TGTGCCAGCAGGCCGGGACAGAGACTGAACACTGAAGCTTTCTTT
TRBJ2-1 TRBV7-3 TRBD2 . CASSGTAGDYNEQFF TGTGCCAGCAGCGGGACCGCGGGGGACTACAATGAGCAGTTCTTC
TRBJ2-1 TRBV9 TRBD2 few CASRAIAGGSYNEQFF TGTGCCAGCAGAGCTATAGCGGGAGGGTCCTACAATGAGCAGTTCTTC
TRBJ2-2 TRBV5-1 . once CASSSERTGELFF TGCGCCAGCAGCTCTGAACGGACCGGGGAGCTGTTTTTT
TRBJ2-3 TRBV6-1 TRBD2 . CASSESLAGGTDTQYF TGTGCCAGCAGTGAAAGCCTAGCGGGAGGCACAGATACGCAGTATTTT
TRBJ2-2 TRBV6-5 . . CASSYSGAVGELFF TGTGCCAGCAGTTACTCAGGAGCCGTCGGGGAGCTGTTTTTT
TRBJ2-1 TRBV7-7 . . CASSLADQGSEQFF TGTGCCAGCAGCTTAGCGGACCAGGGGAGTGAGCAGTTCTTC
TRBJ2-5 TRBV5-6 TRBD2 . CASSPGLGQETQYF TGTGCCAGCAGCCCGGGACTAGGGCAAGAGACCCAGTACTTC
TRBJ2-3 TRBV19 TRBD2 few CASSTRRGSVDTDTQYF TGTGCCAGTAGTACCCGCCGCGGGAGTGTGGACACAGATACGCAGTATTTT
TRBJ2-7 TRBV11-3 . few CASSLGQAMTYEQYF TGTGCCAGCAGCTTAGGACAGGCGATGACCTACGAGCAGTACTTC